Sequencing of this T cell receptor (beta chain) was carried out in a study of T cell responses to AZD1222 COVID-19 vaccine. Study summary: The study pooled second doses at about 4 or about 12 weeks.

As to this clone: Its antigen is unidentified.

The study's findings and limits: Clonal diversity was possibly underestimated; the donors were predominantly white British and more often female. Researchers took repertoire samples only after the peak T cell response had come. The study found vaccine-associated CD4 TCRs spanning spike, dominant at 160-218 and 743-854.

V dropped 7 bases and J dropped 7; count of bases not matched to a gene: 6. The CDR3 spans 13 residues. Germline CDR1 MNHEY, CDR2 SMNVEV (reference sequence). The data were produced by immunoSEQ multiplex PCR, yet TCRdb's version contains in-frame clones alone and is incomplete. The table includes roughly 160,000 clones, roughly 92% detected once. The chain links TRBV27 to TRBJ2-7, with TRBD2 matching 11 bases. The sample consisted of peripheral blood, taken on day 0 of AZD1222 vaccination. This TCR was recovered from an adult in good health. CDR3 residues: CASKLAGGYEQYF. As DNA, the CDR3 is TGTGCCAGCAAGCTAGCGGGAGGTTATGAGCAGTACTTC.